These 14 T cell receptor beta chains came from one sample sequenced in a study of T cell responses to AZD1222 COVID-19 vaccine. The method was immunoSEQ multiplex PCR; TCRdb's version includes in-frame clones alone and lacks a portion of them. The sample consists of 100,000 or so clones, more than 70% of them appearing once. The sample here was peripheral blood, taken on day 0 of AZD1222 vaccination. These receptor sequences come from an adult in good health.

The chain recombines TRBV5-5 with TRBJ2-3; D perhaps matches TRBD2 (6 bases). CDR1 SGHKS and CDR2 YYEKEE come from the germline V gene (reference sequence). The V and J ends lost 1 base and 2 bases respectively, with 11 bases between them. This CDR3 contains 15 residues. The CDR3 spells CASSLSAGPTDTQYF. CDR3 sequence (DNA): TGTGCCAGCAGCTTGTCGGCGGGGCCCACAGATACGCAGTATTTT.

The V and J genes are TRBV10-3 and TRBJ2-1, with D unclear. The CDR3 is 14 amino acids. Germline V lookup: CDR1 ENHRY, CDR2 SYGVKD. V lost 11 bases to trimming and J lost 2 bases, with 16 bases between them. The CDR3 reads CASAGTGTYNEQFF. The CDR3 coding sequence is TGTGCCTCCGCCGGCACTGGAACCTACAATGAGCAGTTCTTC.

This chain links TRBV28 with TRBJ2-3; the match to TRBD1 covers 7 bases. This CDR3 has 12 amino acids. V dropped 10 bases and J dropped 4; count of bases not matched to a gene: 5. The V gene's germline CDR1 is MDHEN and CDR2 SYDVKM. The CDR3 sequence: CATRDRADTQYF. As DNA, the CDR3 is TGTGCCACCAGAGACAGGGCAGATACGCAGTATTTT.

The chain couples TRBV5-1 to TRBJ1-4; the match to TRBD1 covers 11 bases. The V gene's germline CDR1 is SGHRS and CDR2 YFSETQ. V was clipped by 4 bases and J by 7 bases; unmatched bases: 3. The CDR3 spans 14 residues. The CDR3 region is CASSPGQGGEKLFF. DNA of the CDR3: TGCGCCAGCAGCCCGGGACAGGGGGGTGAAAAACTGTTTTTT.

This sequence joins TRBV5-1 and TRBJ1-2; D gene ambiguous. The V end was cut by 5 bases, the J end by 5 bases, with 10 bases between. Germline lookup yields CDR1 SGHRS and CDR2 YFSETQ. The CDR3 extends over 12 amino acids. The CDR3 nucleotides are TGCGCCAGCAGGGGGATACCTTATGGCTACACCTTC. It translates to CASRGIPYGYTF.

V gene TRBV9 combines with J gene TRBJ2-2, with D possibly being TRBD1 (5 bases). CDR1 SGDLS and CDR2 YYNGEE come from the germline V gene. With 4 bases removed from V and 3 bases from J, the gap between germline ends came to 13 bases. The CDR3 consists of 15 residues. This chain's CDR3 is CASSSLDIYTGELFF. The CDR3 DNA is TGTGCCAGCAGCTCACTGGACATCTACACCGGGGAGCTGTTTTTT.

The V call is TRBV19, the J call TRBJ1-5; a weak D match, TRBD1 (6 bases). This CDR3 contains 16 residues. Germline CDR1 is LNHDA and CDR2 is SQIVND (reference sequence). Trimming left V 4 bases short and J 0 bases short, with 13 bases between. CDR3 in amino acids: CASSKGGDLSNQPQHF. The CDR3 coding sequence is TGTGCCAGTAGTAAAGGGGGGGACCTTAGCAATCAGCCCCAGCATTTT.

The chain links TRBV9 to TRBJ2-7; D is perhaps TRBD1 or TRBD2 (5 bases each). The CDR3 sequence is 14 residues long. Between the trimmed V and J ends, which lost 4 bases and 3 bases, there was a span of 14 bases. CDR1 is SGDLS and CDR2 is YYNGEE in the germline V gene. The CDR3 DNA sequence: TGTGCCAGCAGCCCCCGGGACGGCATCTACGAGCAGTACTTC. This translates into CASSPRDGIYEQYF.

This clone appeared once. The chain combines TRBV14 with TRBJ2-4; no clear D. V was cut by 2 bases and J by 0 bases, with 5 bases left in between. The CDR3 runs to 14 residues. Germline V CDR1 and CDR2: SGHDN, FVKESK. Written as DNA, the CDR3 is TGTGCCAGCAGCCAAACAAAAGCCAAAAACATTCAGTACTTC. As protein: CASSQTKAKNIQYF. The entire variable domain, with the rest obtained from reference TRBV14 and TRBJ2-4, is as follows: EAGVTQFPSHSVIEKGQTVTLRCDPISGHDNLYWYRRVMGKEIKFLLHFVKESKQDESGMPNNRFLAERTGGTYSTLKVQPAELEDSGVYFCASSQTKAKNIQYFGAGTRLSVL.

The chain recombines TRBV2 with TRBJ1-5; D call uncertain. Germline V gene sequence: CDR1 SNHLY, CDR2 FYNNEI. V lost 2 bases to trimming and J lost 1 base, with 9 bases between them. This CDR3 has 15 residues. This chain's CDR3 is CASSELGGSNQPQHF. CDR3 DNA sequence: TGTGCCAGCAGTGAATTGGGAGGCAGCAATCAGCCCCAGCATTTT.

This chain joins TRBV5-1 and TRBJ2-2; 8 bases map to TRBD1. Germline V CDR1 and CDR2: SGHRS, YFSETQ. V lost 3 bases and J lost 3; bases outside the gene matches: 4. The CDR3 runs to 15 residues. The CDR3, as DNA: TGCGCCAGCAGCTCGGACAGGGCAGACACCGGGGAGCTGTTTTTT. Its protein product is CASSSDRADTGELFF.

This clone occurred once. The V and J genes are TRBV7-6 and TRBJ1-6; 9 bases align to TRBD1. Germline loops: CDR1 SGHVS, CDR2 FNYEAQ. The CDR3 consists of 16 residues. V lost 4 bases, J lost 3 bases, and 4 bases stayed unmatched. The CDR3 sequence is CASSSDRGFYNSPLHF. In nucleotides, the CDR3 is TGTGCCAGCAGCTCTGACAGGGGGTTCTATAATTCACCCCTCCACTTT.

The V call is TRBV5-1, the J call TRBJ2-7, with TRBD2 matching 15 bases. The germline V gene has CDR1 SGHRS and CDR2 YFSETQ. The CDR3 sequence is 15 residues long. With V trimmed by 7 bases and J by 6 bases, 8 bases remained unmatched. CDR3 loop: CASRGLAGGRSEQYF. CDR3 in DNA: TGCGCCAGCCGTGGACTAGCGGGAGGGCGTTCCGAGCAGTACTTC.

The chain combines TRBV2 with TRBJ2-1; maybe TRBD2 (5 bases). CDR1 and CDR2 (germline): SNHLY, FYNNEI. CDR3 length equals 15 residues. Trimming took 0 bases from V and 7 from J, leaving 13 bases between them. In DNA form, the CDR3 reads TGTGCCAGCAGTGAAGCCGGGAACAGAATTAATGAGCAGTTCTTC. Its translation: CASSEAGNRINEQFF. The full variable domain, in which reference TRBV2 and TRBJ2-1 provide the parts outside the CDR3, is EPEVTQTPSHQVTQMGQEVILRCVPISNHLYFYWYRQILGQKVEFLVSFYNNEISEKSEIFDDQFSVERPDGSNFTLKIRSTKLEDSAMYFCASSEAGNRINEQFFGPGTRLTVL.